A single sample gave rise to the 27 T cell receptor beta chains below, sequenced in a study of identical twins. TCRdb processed the 5' RACE reads anew with MiXCR; each CDR3 protein has one entry. Here the sample spans about 700,000 distinct CDR3 sequences, approximately 9% being singletons. This same sample was also taken into another study, of yellow fever vaccine responses in identical twins.

Specimen: PBMCs. These receptors all stem from a woman younger than 35 in good health.

Only a few counts were recorded for this clonotype. J is TRBJ2-2 and V is TRBV12-3 or TRBV12-4, with D perhaps TRBD1 (5 bases). The germline V and J ends were trimmed by 9 bases and 2 bases, with 16 bases remaining between them. The CDR3 has 15 residues. The CDR3 loop reads CASIYDSLNTGELFF. CDR3 coding DNA: TGTGCCAGTATTTATGACAGTCTAAACACCGGGGAGCTGTTTTTT.

This chain uses TRBV29-1 with TRBJ2-5; possibly TRBD2 for D (6 bases). The V end lost 4 bases, the J end lost 4 bases, and 10 bases lay between the germline ends. Per germline, CDR1 SQVTM and CDR2 ANQGSEA. This CDR3 has 12 amino acids. In nucleotides, the CDR3 is TGCAGCGTTGTACTAGCAGGAGAGACCCAGTACTTC. It codes for CSVVLAGETQYF.

This clonotype was seen ten or more times. V and J are TRBV4-1 and TRBJ2-7; D is possibly TRBD2 (6 bases). The CDR3 sequence is 14 residues long. Trimming left V 10 bases short and J 0 bases short, with 16 bases between. The germline V gene has CDR1 MGHRA and CDR2 YSYEKL. Written as DNA, the CDR3 is TGCGCCACTGCCCTTAGCGGAAGCTCCTACGAGCAGTACTTC. Translation: CATALSGSSYEQYF.

This clonotype has just a few counts. The rearrangement uses TRBV7-2 and TRBJ2-5, with a tentative D call TRBD1 (5 bases). This CDR3 has 13 residues. Per germline, CDR1 SGHTA and CDR2 FQGNSA. The V end was cut by 5 bases, the J end by 9 bases, with 16 bases between. CDR3 residues: CASSDGHGTSQYF. Written as DNA, the CDR3 is TGTGCCAGCAGCGACGGACACGGAACGTCCCAGTACTTC.

This clonotype was counted between two and nine times. The J gene is TRBJ1-4, the V gene TRBV4-2; D unresolved. The V end was cut by 4 bases, the J end by 5 bases, with 14 bases between. Germline CDR1 is LGHNA and CDR2 is YNFKEQ. CDR3 length equals 15 residues. The CDR3 nucleotides are TGTGCCAGCAGCCCACTTGGGGAGATGAATGAAAAACTGTTTTTT. Residues: CASSPLGEMNEKLFF.

The chain carries TRBV28 and TRBJ2-4; D is unclear. Trimming took off 1 base at V and 0 bases at J, with 10 bases between the two ends. Per germline, CDR1 MDHEN and CDR2 SYDVKM. The CDR3 is made up of 16 amino acids. The CDR3 spells CASSLLTPGAKNIQYF. Here the CDR3 DNA reads TGTGCCAGCAGTTTATTAACACCCGGAGCCAAAAACATTCAGTACTTC.

This clonotype was observed a handful of times. This chain links TRBV10-3 with TRBJ2-7, with a tentative D call TRBD1 (7 bases). Germline V lookup: CDR1 ENHRY, CDR2 SYGVKD. V lost 2 bases and J 3 bases, leaving 14 bases between the germline ends. This CDR3 region has 15 residues. CDR3 nucleotides: TGTGCCATCAGTGAGGCAGGGGGACTTTTCTACGAGCAGTACTTC. It specifies CAISEAGGLFYEQYF.

The chain joins TRBV3-1 to TRBJ2-2, with TRBD2 matching over 9 bases. The CDR3 totals 14 residues. The ends lost 8 bases at V and 4 bases at J; junction bases unmatched: 5. Germline values: CDR1 LGHDT, CDR2 YNNKEL (reference sequence). The CDR3 DNA sequence: TGTGCCAGCCATAAACTAGCGGGCACCGGGGAGCTGTTTTTT. Residues: CASHKLAGTGELFF.

V and J are TRBV12-3 or TRBV12-4 and TRBJ2-7; 10 nucleotides match TRBD1. The CDR3 is 17 amino acids. With 4 bases clipped from V and 5 bases from J, the junction kept 14 bases outside the gene matches. The CDR3 sequence: CASSSKLPGQGNHEQYF. CDR3 nucleotide sequence: TGTGCCAGCAGTTCGAAATTACCGGGACAGGGGAACCACGAGCAGTACTTC.

In this sample, this clonotype turned up a few times. The genes are TRBV5-6 and TRBJ2-3, with TRBD1 matching 7 bases. CDR1 is SGHDT, CDR2 YYEEEE, per germline. V shed 2 bases, J shed 4 bases, and the junction held 10 bases outside the gene matches. The CDR3 has 16 amino acids. CDR3 nucleotides: TGTGCCAGCAGCTTACCAGGGGGTGTTTTCCCAGATACGCAGTATTTT. As protein: CASSLPGGVFPDTQYF.

This clonotype turned up a few times. The rearrangement links TRBV2 to TRBJ2-1; the D gene could be TRBD1 or TRBD2 (7 bases each). Germline CDR1 reads SNHLY; CDR2 reads FYNNEI. This CDR3 has 14 residues. V was trimmed by 8 bases and J by 8 bases, leaving 19 bases between them. The CDR3 loop is CASRLTRGGDEQFF. The CDR3 DNA follows: TGTGCCAGCCGATTGACCAGGGGGGGGGATGAGCAGTTCTTC.

At least ten counts were recorded for this clonotype. This sequence joins TRBV11-2 and TRBJ1-5, with 10 bases that match TRBD1. The germline CDR1 and CDR2 sequences are SGHAT and FQNNGV. The CDR3 loop spans 14 amino acids. Unmatched junction bases numbered 8, after V lost 5 bases and J lost 10 bases. The CDR3 is CASSAGTGELPQHF. CDR3 DNA: TGTGCCAGCAGCGCCGGGACAGGGGAACTTCCCCAGCATTTT.

This clonotype was detected ten times or more. This chain links TRBV27 with TRBJ1-4; D not resolved. Trimming took 4 bases from V and 4 from J, leaving 10 bases between them. The CDR3 is 14 amino acids. Germline V lookup: CDR1 MNHEY, CDR2 SMNVEV (reference sequence). The CDR3 reads CASSSYRDNEKLFF. The CDR3 DNA follows: TGTGCCAGCAGTTCATATCGAGATAATGAAAAACTGTTTTTT.

The chain combines TRBV12-3 or TRBV12-4 with TRBJ2-5; D not certain. The ends were cut back, 3 bases at V and 4 bases at J, with 12 bases in the middle. The CDR3 totals 14 residues. DNA of the CDR3: TGTGCCAGCAGTTTGTTAGACAAGCGAGAGACCCAGTACTTC. Protein: CASSLLDKRETQYF.

The genes are TRBV20-1 and TRBJ2-7, with D perhaps TRBD1 (5 bases). V was cut by 0 bases and J by 2 bases, with 8 bases left in between. CDR1 is DFQATT, CDR2 SNEGSKA, per germline (reference sequence). The CDR3 is 13 residues long. The CDR3 loop reads CSARDGQTYEQYF. As DNA, the CDR3 is TGCAGTGCTAGAGACGGACAAACCTACGAGCAGTACTTC.

The chain employs TRBV7-8 and TRBJ2-7; TRBD2 aligns across 7 bases. Losses at the gene ends were 4 bases for V and 6 bases for J; bases not matched to a gene: 15. Germline assignment: CDR1 SGHVS and CDR2 FQNEAQ. The CDR3 contains 16 residues. CDR3 region: CASSSTLGGVFGEQYF. As DNA, the CDR3 is TGTGCCAGCAGCTCCACCCTGGGAGGGGTGTTTGGCGAGCAGTACTTC.

V and J are TRBV28 and TRBJ2-1; 7 bases are a match to TRBD1. This CDR3 contains 14 residues. Per the germline V gene, CDR1 is MDHEN and CDR2 is SYDVKM. The V gene end was trimmed by 8 bases and the J gene end by 0 bases; junction bases not matched to a gene: 4. CDR3 region: CASGPGGSYNEQFF. CDR3 bases: TGTGCCAGCGGACCAGGGGGCTCCTACAATGAGCAGTTCTTC. Combining the CDR3 with reference TRBV28 and TRBJ2-1 gives the whole variable domain DVKVTQSSRYLVKRTGEKVFLECVQDMDHENMFWYRQDPGLGLRLIYFSYDVKMKEKGDIPEGYSVSREKKERFSLILESASTNQTSMYLCASGPGGSYNEQFFGPGTRLTVL.

The rearrangement links TRBV4-1 to TRBJ2-7, with 9 positions matching TRBD2. Trimming removed 1 base from V and 5 bases from J; junction bases left unmatched: 6. There are 15 residues in the CDR3. In germline, CDR1 is MGHRA, CDR2 YSYEKL. CDR3 amino acids: CASSQVAGAGHEQYF. Here the CDR3 DNA reads TGCGCCAGCAGCCAAGTAGCGGGAGCGGGGCACGAGCAGTACTTC.

This chain connects TRBV28 to TRBJ1-4, with D tentatively TRBD1 (5 bases). The CDR3 is 14 amino acids. V gave up 6 bases and J gave up 8 bases, with 16 bases separating them. Germline CDR1 reads MDHEN; CDR2 reads SYDVKM. CDR3 DNA sequence: TGTGCCAGCAGGCCGCAAGGGGTGTACGAAAAACTGTTTTTT. It translates to CASRPQGVYEKLFF.

This clonotype was counted between two and nine times. V gene TRBV24-1 combines with J gene TRBJ1-1; TRBD1 might be the D (5 bases). The germline V gene has CDR1 KGHDR and CDR2 SFDVKD. The CDR3 runs 13 residues. V lost 7 bases and J lost 3, with 11 bases in between. For the CDR3, the DNA is TGTGCCACCAGGCCAGGGTCGGACACTGAAGCTTTCTTT. It is translated as CATRPGSDTEAFF.

The sample holds many counts of this clonotype. The chain carries TRBV9 and TRBJ2-7; D not resolved. V dropped 0 bases and J dropped 0 bases, with 7 bases sitting between them. The V gene's germline CDR1 is SGDLS and CDR2 YYNGEE. There are 14 residues in the CDR3. The CDR3: CASSVVSNSYEQYF. CDR3 nucleotide sequence: TGTGCCAGCAGCGTAGTTTCCAACTCCTACGAGCAGTACTTC.

This clonotype was seen only once. This chain uses TRBV6-4 with TRBJ2-2; tentatively, D is TRBD2 (6 bases). V gave up 7 bases and J gave up 4 bases, with 13 bases separating them. The CDR3 totals 14 residues. Germline V gene lookup returns CDR1 MRHNA and CDR2 SNTAGT. CDR3 protein: CASTGGPGTGELFF. CDR3 sequence (DNA): TGTGCCAGCACCGGAGGGCCAGGCACCGGGGAGCTGTTTTTT.

This clonotype was observed a few times. V usage is TRBV12-5 and J usage is TRBJ2-1; 8 nucleotides align to TRBD1. CDR3 length: 17 residues. Trimming removed 0 bases from V and 8 bases from J; junction bases left unmatched: 12. Per germline, CDR1 LGHNT and CDR2 FRNRAP. The CDR3, as DNA: TGTGCTAGTGGTTTGGTACTATCCGGGACAGGAGGTCATGAGCAGTTCTTC. Translation: CASGLVLSGTGGHEQFF.

This clonotype was seen more than once but under ten times. The CDR3 coding sequence is TGTGCCAGCAGCCGGAGGGCAGGGGGCGTAATTTCGGACACCGGGGAGCTGTTTTTT. This translates into CASSRRAGGVISDTGELFF. This chain links TRBV12-3 or TRBV12-4 with TRBJ2-2; 8 nucleotides line up with TRBD1. The CDR3 has 19 residues. Trimming removed 6 bases from V and 3 bases from J; junction bases left unmatched: 18.

The chain is built from TRBV5-1 and TRBJ2-7, with a possible D match to TRBD2 (7 bases). Per germline, CDR1 SGHRS and CDR2 YFSETQ. This CDR3 is 16 amino acids long. V was trimmed by 2 bases and J by 4 bases, leaving 19 bases between them. As DNA, the CDR3 is TGCGCCAGCAGCTTAGGGGGGGCGCTTCTTCCTTACGAGCAGTACTTC. Translated, it gives CASSLGGALLPYEQYF.

As regards this clonotype: A single base separates this from a much larger clone, so it may be a read error. The V call is TRBV3-1, the J call TRBJ2-5; no firm D call. V was trimmed by 0 bases and J by 0 bases, leaving 11 bases between them. Germline lookup yields CDR1 LGHDT and CDR2 YNNKEL (reference sequence). This CDR3 contains 16 residues. The CDR3 DNA is TGTGCCAGCAGCCAAGACGCGACGTTGTACCAAGAGACCCAGTACTTC. This sequence encodes CASSQDATLYQETQYF.

This chain connects TRBV2 to TRBJ2-2; tentative D call: TRBD2 (5 bases). CDR1 is SNHLY, CDR2 FYNNEI, per germline. This CDR3 is built from 17 residues. V shed 3 bases and J shed 2 bases, with 16 bases lying between them. The CDR3 region has the DNA TGTGCCAGCAGTGACGAATCTAGGACTCTAAACACCGGGGAGCTGTTTTTT. It codes for CASSDESRTLNTGELFF.